A single sample gave rise to the 24 T cell receptor beta chains below, sequenced in a study of blood T cell repertoires in COVID-19. Method: immunoSEQ multiplex PCR; TCRdb's copy keeps in-frame clones and lacks some. The repertoire holds about 280,000 clones, roughly 85% seen once, with 2.5% to 3% in the top ten. Sequenced: PBMCs or T cells enriched from blood (not recorded which). The source of these receptors is a woman aged 50 to 65 who had recovered from COVID-19.

The J gene is TRBJ1-2, the V gene TRBV30; D ambiguous. V lost 3 bases to trimming and J lost 8 bases, with 10 bases between them. Per germline, CDR1 GTSNPN and CDR2 SVGIG (reference sequence). This CDR3 region has 11 residues. CDR3 nucleotide sequence: TGTGCCTGGAGGATAGTGGGCGGCTACACCTTC. This codes for CAWRIVGGYTF.

The chain employs TRBV29-1 and TRBJ1-1, with D possibly TRBD1 on 6 matching bases. CDR1 is SQVTM, CDR2 ANQGSEA, per germline. The CDR3 has 15 amino acids. Trimming stripped 6 bases from V and 8 bases from J, with 25 bases between. CDR3 sequence (DNA): TGCAGCGTGGACAACGCGATACACCCCAGGGGCGAAGCTTTCTTT. Protein product: CSVDNAIHPRGEAFF.

V usage is TRBV5-1 and J usage is TRBJ2-6, with TRBD1 matching over 12 bases. The CDR3 is 18 amino acids. Germline CDR1 is SGHRS and CDR2 is YFSETQ. Trimming took 2 bases from V and 2 from J; bases not matched to a gene: 5. The CDR3 here is CASSFLGTGGAGANVLTF. The CDR3 DNA follows: TGCGCCAGCAGCTTCCTTGGGACAGGGGGCGCTGGGGCCAACGTCCTGACTTTC.

The chain uses TRBV6-5 and TRBJ2-3; 8 positions match TRBD2. J lost 6 bases, V lost 6 bases, and 11 bases had no gene match. CDR3 length: 15 amino acids. Germline V gene data show CDR1 as MNHEY and CDR2 as SVGAGI. The CDR3 sequence is CASRYLNGGDDTQYF. In nucleotides, the CDR3 is TGTGCCAGCAGATACCTGAACGGGGGGGATGATACGCAGTATTTT.

V and J are TRBV28 and TRBJ1-1; TRBD1 matches 7 bases. This CDR3 contains 14 residues. Germline CDR1 is MDHEN and CDR2 is SYDVKM. With 10 bases clipped from V and 1 base from J, the junction kept 9 bases outside the gene matches. As DNA, the CDR3 is TGTGCCACCGCTCCCGGGACAGAGAACACTGAAGCTTTCTTT. It translates to CATAPGTENTEAFF.

V gene TRBV11-2 combines with J gene TRBJ1-2, with unresolved D. The CDR3 is made up of 16 amino acids. The V end lost 1 base, the J end lost 3 bases, and 15 bases lay between the germline ends. Germline V gene data show CDR1 as SGHAT and CDR2 as FQNNGV. The CDR3 sequence: CASSLALGRRYYGYTF. In nucleotides, the CDR3 is TGTGCCAGCAGCTTAGCCCTGGGCAGACGATACTATGGCTACACCTTC. Drawing the rest from reference TRBV11-2 and TRBJ1-2, the complete variable domain is EAGVAQSPRYKIIEKRQSVAFWCNPISGHATLYWYQQILGQGPKLLIQFQNNGVVDDSQLPKDRFSAERLKGVDSTLKIQPAKLEDSAVYLCASSLALGRRYYGYTFGSGTRLTVV.

The rearrangement links TRBV19 to TRBJ1-2; D gene uncertain. V was cut by 3 bases and J by 0 bases, with 5 bases left in between. From germline, CDR1 is LNHDA and CDR2 SQIVND (reference sequence). The CDR3 length is 13 residues. The CDR3: CASSMRTNYGYTF. In nucleotides, the CDR3 is TGTGCCAGTAGTATGAGGACTAACTATGGCTACACCTTC.

V gene TRBV5-5 combines with J gene TRBJ1-4; D is unclear. CDR3 length equals 14 residues. Trimming shortened V by 5 bases and J by 1 base, and 9 bases separated the two germline ends. Germline loops: CDR1 SGHKS, CDR2 YYEKEE (reference sequence). DNA of the CDR3: TGTGCCAGCAGTCCGGGAGAAACTAATGAAAAACTGTTTTTT. Translated: CASSPGETNEKLFF.

The gene calls are TRBV7-2 and TRBJ1-1; TRBD1 might be the D (5 bases). Trimming stripped 0 bases from V and 8 bases from J, with 10 bases between. The CDR3 is 13 amino acids. Germline V gene data show CDR1 as SGHTA and CDR2 as FQGNSA. The DNA of the CDR3 is TGTGCCAGCAGCTTAGCGATGAAGGGGGAAGCTTTCTTT. It yields the protein CASSLAMKGEAFF.

As concerns this clone: This same CDR3 is encoded by further DNA sequences in the sample. This rearrangement joins TRBV19 to TRBJ1-1; D not certain. Germline lookup yields CDR1 LNHDA and CDR2 SQIVND (reference sequence). The CDR3 extends over 13 amino acids. V was clipped by 1 base and J by 5 bases, with 8 bases between them. This CDR3 is CASSIGRDTEAFF. DNA of the CDR3: TGTGCCAGTAGTATAGGGAGAGATACTGAAGCTTTCTTT.

The J gene is TRBJ1-4, the V gene TRBV28; D gene unclear. With 8 bases removed from V and 0 bases from J, the gap between germline ends came to 10 bases. The CDR3 covers 14 residues. Germline CDR1 reads MDHEN; CDR2 reads SYDVKM. CDR3 sequence: CASQLQATNEKLFF. In DNA, the CDR3 is TGTGCCAGCCAACTTCAGGCAACTAATGAAAAACTGTTTTTT. Based on the CDR3 plus reference TRBV28 and TRBJ1-4, the full variable domain is DVKVTQSSRYLVKRTGEKVFLECVQDMDHENMFWYRQDPGLGLRLIYFSYDVKMKEKGDIPEGYSVSREKKERFSLILESASTNQTSMYLCASQLQATNEKLFFGSGTQLSVL.

In DNA, the CDR3 is TGTGCCAGCAGTGGACGGGACAGAAACCTCTATGGCTACACCTTC. Protein product: CASSGRDRNLYGYTF. This chain connects TRBV2 to TRBJ1-2; 7 bases agree with TRBD1. With 4 bases clipped from V and 4 bases from J, the junction kept 9 bases outside the gene matches. The germline CDR1 and CDR2 sequences are SNHLY and FYNNEI. The CDR3 is 15 residues long.

The V and J genes are TRBV28 and TRBJ1-4; 8 positions agree with TRBD1. CDR1 MDHEN and CDR2 SYDVKM come from the germline V gene. CDR3 length: 16 amino acids. Trimming cost V 5 bases and J 7 bases; bases outside gene matches: 12. The CDR3 bases are TGTGCCAGCAGTCTCCCATCCGGGACAGGCAGTGAAAAACTGTTTTTT. It codes for CASSLPSGTGSEKLFF.

V gene TRBV19 combines with J gene TRBJ2-1; 9 nucleotides line up with TRBD1. This CDR3 is built from 16 residues. V was pared by 1 base and J by 7 bases, with 8 bases of the junction left unmatched. CDR1 is LNHDA and CDR2 is SQIVND in the germline V gene (reference sequence). The CDR3 coding sequence is TGTGCCAGTAGTATAGCTGAAGGACAGGGGTTGAATGAGCAGTTCTTC. Protein product: CASSIAEGQGLNEQFF.

The gene calls are TRBV9 and TRBJ2-7; D may be TRBD1 (6 bases). CDR1 is SGDLS and CDR2 is YYNGEE in the germline V gene. The CDR3 consists of 14 residues. Trimming removed 5 bases at V and 2 bases at J, with 14 bases between. The CDR3 sequence: CASSRTAETYEQYF. In DNA form, the CDR3 reads TGTGCCAGCAGTCGGACAGCTGAAACCTACGAGCAGTACTTC.

V usage is TRBV6-5 and J usage is TRBJ1-6, with 8 nucleotides matching TRBD1. Germline V gene sequence: CDR1 MNHEY, CDR2 SVGAGI. The CDR3 contains 15 residues. Unmatched junction bases numbered 3, after V lost 4 bases and J lost 4 bases. The CDR3 sequence: CASSSYRGYNSPLHF. Here the CDR3 DNA reads TGTGCCAGCAGTTCCTACAGGGGGTATAATTCACCCCTCCACTTT.

The chain joins TRBV6-2 or TRBV6-3 to TRBJ1-2, with D possibly being TRBD1 (6 bases). Germline CDR1 MNHEY, CDR2 SVGEGT. This CDR3 is 14 amino acids long. The germline V and J ends were trimmed by 2 bases and 2 bases, with 9 bases remaining between them. The CDR3 bases are TGTGCCAGCAGTTACCGGACAGCCAACTATGGCTACACCTTC. This sequence encodes CASSYRTANYGYTF.

This clone was counted a few times. The chain employs TRBV2 and TRBJ1-6; D is uncertain. The CDR3 has 13 amino acids. Germline V gene sequence: CDR1 SNHLY, CDR2 FYNNEI. Deletions cut 6 bases from V and 6 bases from J, with 9 bases between. In nucleotides, the CDR3 is TGTGCCAGCAGAGAAACAGTTAATTCACCCCTCCACTTT. This gives the protein CASRETVNSPLHF.

This clone appeared a single time. The V and J genes are TRBV30 and TRBJ1-1; D is possibly TRBD1 (6 bases). The CDR3 has 13 amino acids. The germline gives CDR1 GTSNPN, CDR2 SVGIG (reference sequence). The V and J ends lost 3 bases and 1 base respectively, with 9 bases between them. The CDR3 loop reads CAWREQGNTEAFF. The CDR3 DNA reads as TGTGCCTGGAGAGAACAGGGGAACACTGAAGCTTTCTTT.

J is TRBJ2-6 and V is TRBV5-1; unclear D gene. CDR1 and CDR2 from the germline V gene are SGHRS and YFSETQ. This CDR3 comprises 17 residues. Trimming removed 2 bases at V and 0 bases at J, with 12 bases between. CDR3 loop: CASSLLTSVSGANVLTF. CDR3 in DNA: TGCGCCAGCAGCTTACTAACTTCCGTCTCTGGGGCCAACGTCCTGACTTTC.

The rearrangement links TRBV27 to TRBJ1-1, with 9 bases identical to TRBD1. With 2 bases clipped from V and 5 bases from J, the junction kept 12 bases outside the gene matches. The V gene's germline CDR1 is MNHEY and CDR2 SMNVEV (reference sequence). This CDR3 is built from 17 residues. CDR3 amino acids: CASSLTGGGSFRTEAFF. The DNA for the CDR3 is TGTGCCAGCAGTTTAACAGGGGGCGGTTCATTTAGGACTGAAGCTTTCTTT.

The rearrangement links TRBV30 to TRBJ2-7; D perhaps matches TRBD1 (5 bases). CDR1 GTSNPN and CDR2 SVGIG come from the germline V gene (reference sequence). The CDR3 is 15 residues long. The V end lost 0 bases, the J end lost 1 base, and 13 bases lay between the germline ends. The DNA for the CDR3 is TGTGCCTGGAGTGTACTAAGGACAATATCCTACGAGCAGTACTTC. It specifies CAWSVLRTISYEQYF. Drawing the rest from reference TRBV30 and TRBJ2-7, the complete variable domain is SQTIHQWPATLVQPVGSPLSLECTVEGTSNPNLYWYRQAAGRGLQLLFYSVGIGQISSEVPQNLSASRPQDRQFILSSKKLLLSDSGFYLCAWSVLRTISYEQYFGPGTRLTVT.

The rearrangement links TRBV7-9 to TRBJ2-1; a possible D gene is TRBD2 (6 bases). The CDR3 loop spans 15 amino acids. V lost 1 base, J lost 9 bases, and 16 bases lay in between. Germline V gene lookup returns CDR1 SEHNR and CDR2 FQNEAQ (reference sequence). The CDR3 protein is CASSLDGGRVGEQFF. The CDR3 DNA sequence: TGTGCCAGCAGCTTAGATGGAGGGCGCGTGGGTGAGCAGTTCTTC.

This clone was seen a few times. This chain links TRBV7-8 with TRBJ2-1; TRBD2 aligns across 7 bases. Per the germline V gene, CDR1 is SGHVS and CDR2 is FQNEAQ. The J segment lost 9 bases and the V segment lost 1 base, leaving 6 bases of the junction unmatched. This CDR3 comprises 14 residues. The CDR3: CASSLERGEGEQFF. DNA for the CDR3: TGTGCCAGCAGCTTAGAACGGGGGGAAGGTGAGCAGTTCTTC.